These 30 T cell receptor beta chains were all obtained from the same sample, sequenced in a study of cytomegalovirus exposure and HLA in healthy donors. Vbeta (60) and Jbeta (13) primers were used in the PCR. TCRdb's copy holds only in-frame clones and misses some; the assay was immunoSEQ multiplex PCR. The table shows some 140,000 clones, with about 74% occurring only once. Sequences were obtained from PBMCs. Receptor source: a man aged 35 to 55 in good health and CMV-seronegative.

This clone is a singleton in its sample. The junction shows a germline mismatch at one end, possibly a read error. The V and J genes are TRBV2 and TRBJ1-1; 7 nucleotides agree with TRBD1. CDR3 length: 13 residues. Germline CDR1 reads SNHLY; CDR2 reads FYNNEI. CDR3 sequence reads: CASSEDRVPEAFF. In nucleotides, the CDR3 is TGTGCCAGCAGCGAAGACAGGGTCCCTGAAGCTTTCTTT.

CDR3 amino acids: CASRPLDRYEQYF. As DNA, the CDR3 is TGTGCCAGCAGACCTCTGGACAGATACGAGCAGTACTTC. The V and J genes are TRBV27 and TRBJ2-7; D may be TRBD1 (6 bases). Germline-derived CDR1 and CDR2 are MNHEY and SMNVEV (reference sequence). The V end was cut by 6 bases, the J end by 4 bases, with 13 bases between. The CDR3 has 13 residues.

The chain employs TRBV5-4 and TRBJ2-1; the match to TRBD2 covers 7 bases. The CDR3 loop spans 14 amino acids. The trim removed 10 bases at V and 3 bases at J, leaving 10 bases unmatched. CDR1 is SGHNT and CDR2 is YYREEE in the germline V gene (reference sequence). The CDR3 loop is CAFRLAGDYNEQFF. The CDR3 DNA reads as TGTGCCTTCCGACTAGCCGGTGACTACAATGAGCAGTTCTTC.

This chain links TRBV5-6 with TRBJ1-3; perhaps TRBD1 as D (5 bases). The CDR3 extends over 15 amino acids. Germline CDR1 and CDR2: SGHDT and YYEEEE. V was trimmed by 3 bases and J by 0 bases, leaving 10 bases between them. Here the CDR3 reads CASSSTDSSGNTIYF. CDR3 nucleotides: TGTGCCAGCAGCTCAACTGACAGCTCTGGAAACACCATATATTTT.

This clone was detected only a few times. V gene TRBV28 combines with J gene TRBJ1-2; D perhaps matches TRBD1 (5 bases). This CDR3 comprises 16 residues. Per germline, CDR1 MDHEN and CDR2 SYDVKM. Trimming took off 3 bases at V and 1 base at J, with 15 bases between the two ends. The CDR3 DNA is TGTGCCAGCAGTTTCCTCCGCGGGGACTATAACTATGGCTACACCTTC. Translation: CASSFLRGDYNYGYTF.

The chain couples TRBV27 to TRBJ2-1, with TRBD2 identical over 9 bases. There are 16 residues in the CDR3. J gave up 4 bases and V 3 bases, and 7 bases lay outside the gene matches. The V gene's germline CDR1 is MNHEY and CDR2 SMNVEV (reference sequence). DNA for the CDR3: TGTGCCAGCAGTTTTAGCGTTAGCGGGAGTTACAATGAGCAGTTCTTC. This gives the protein CASSFSVSGSYNEQFF.

This clone has only a few counts. The V gene is TRBV7-9, the J gene TRBJ2-7, with a possible D match to TRBD2 (6 bases). The CDR3 is 11 residues long. The germline V gene encodes CDR1 SEHNR and CDR2 FQNEAQ (reference sequence). V dropped 5 bases and J dropped 6 bases, with 8 bases sitting between them. The CDR3 region has the DNA TGTGCCAGCAGCAAGACTAGCGAGCAGTACTTC. It is translated as CASSKTSEQYF.

The chain couples TRBV28 to TRBJ2-5; D gene ambiguous. V was pared by 5 bases and J by 5 bases, with 18 bases between. This CDR3 contains 15 residues. Per germline, CDR1 MDHEN and CDR2 SYDVKM. For the CDR3, the DNA is TGTGCCAGCAGTCCCCATGCGCCCCGCCCGGAGACCCAGTACTTC. Protein product: CASSPHAPRPETQYF.

The J gene is TRBJ2-3, the V gene TRBV6-5; the match to TRBD2 covers 9 bases. The CDR3 spans 16 residues. CDR1 and CDR2 from the germline V gene are MNHEY and SVGAGI. After removal of 0 bases from V and 2 bases from J, the junction contained 3 bases not matched to a gene. CDR3 sequence reads: CASSYSLAGFTDTQYF. CDR3 nucleotides: TGTGCCAGCAGTTACTCGCTAGCGGGGTTCACAGATACGCAGTATTTT.

The chain combines TRBV7-6 with TRBJ2-7; D might be TRBD1 (7 bases). There are 13 residues in the CDR3. Per the germline V gene, CDR1 is SGHVS and CDR2 is FNYEAQ. V was shortened by 2 bases and J by 6 bases, with 11 bases between the two germline ends. The CDR3 spells CASSLRQGGEQYF. The CDR3 DNA is TGTGCCAGCAGCTTAAGACAGGGAGGCGAGCAGTACTTC.

This chain uses TRBV4-2 with TRBJ1-5; D not resolved. Germline V gene sequence: CDR1 LGHNA, CDR2 YNFKEQ. CDR3 size: 19 residues. V lost 0 bases and J lost 1, with 19 bases in between. CDR3 coding DNA: TGTGCCAGCAGCCAAGATTTTGCCCTAGTTGATCCAAGCAATCAGCCCCAGCATTTT. This codes for CASSQDFALVDPSNQPQHF.

The chain has TRBV30 and TRBJ1-3; TRBD1 is a possible D gene (5 bases). Germline CDR1 and CDR2: GTSNPN and SVGIG (reference sequence). Trimming cost V 0 bases and J 0 bases, with 12 bases left between them. The length of the CDR3 is 16 residues. CDR3: CAWSVWGAISGNTIYF. In DNA, the CDR3 is TGTGCCTGGAGTGTATGGGGCGCCATCTCTGGAAACACCATATATTTT.

This clone appeared a single time. The DNA of the CDR3 is TGTGCCAGCAGTTCGCAGGGCGGCGGGGAGCTGTTTTTT. Translation: CASSSQGGGELFF. The chain has TRBV7-3 and TRBJ2-2; possibly TRBD1 for D (5 bases). Between the trimmed V and J ends, which lost 6 bases and 7 bases, there was a span of 12 bases. The CDR3 loop spans 13 amino acids. CDR1 is SGHTA and CDR2 is FQGTGA in the germline V gene.

This clone was seen a handful of times. V usage is TRBV6-6 and J usage is TRBJ1-4; 7 nucleotides match TRBD1. This CDR3 region has 16 residues. CDR1 and CDR2 from the germline V gene are MNHNY and SVGAGI (reference sequence). Trimming cost V 6 bases and J 4 bases; bases outside gene matches: 11. The CDR3, as DNA: TGTGCCAGCAGGGGCAGAGACAGGGTTGATAATGAAAAACTGTTTTTT. Translation gives CASRGRDRVDNEKLFF.

The chain links TRBV18 to TRBJ2-7; tentative D call: TRBD2 (6 bases). In germline, CDR1 is KGHSH, CDR2 LQKENI. This CDR3 has 13 amino acids. V was clipped by 2 bases and J by 2 bases, with 7 bases between them. As DNA, the CDR3 is TGTGCCAGCTCACCAGGGACTCCCTACGAGCAGTACTTC. Protein: CASSPGTPYEQYF.

The V call is TRBV5-4, the J call TRBJ1-1; D remains unclear. The CDR3 totals 15 residues. V lost 0 bases and J 0 bases, leaving 9 bases between the germline ends. Germline CDR1 and CDR2: SGHNT and YYREEE (reference sequence). CDR3 protein: CASSLGGVVNTEAFF. As DNA, the CDR3 is TGTGCCAGCAGCTTGGGCGGGGTCGTGAACACTGAAGCTTTCTTT. The variable domain in full, with the rest retrieved from reference TRBV5-4 and TRBJ1-1, is ETGVTQSPTHLIKTRGQQVTLRCSSQSGHNTVSWYQQALGQGPQFIFQYYREEENGRGNFPPRFSGLQFPNYSSELNVNALELDDSALYLCASSLGGVVNTEAFFGQGTRLTVV.

The chain joins TRBV21-1 to TRBJ2-2; the table's D call of TRBD2 was not tested on the DNA. TRBV21-1 is given as a pseudogene. The CDR3 is 17 residues long. The CDR3 sequence: CASSKGLMRVNTGELFF. As DNA, the CDR3 is TGTGCCAGCAGCAAAGGCCTAATGCGGGTGAACACCGGGGAGCTGTTTTTT.

The V gene is TRBV18, the J gene TRBJ2-7; maybe TRBD1 (6 bases). Trimming took 1 base from V and 6 from J, leaving 10 bases between them. CDR3 length: 13 amino acids. The germline CDR1 and CDR2 sequences are KGHSH and LQKENI. The CDR3 DNA sequence: TGTGCCAGCTCACCACTGGGGGCAGGCGAGCAGTACTTC. Protein product: CASSPLGAGEQYF.

In its sample, this clone was seen a few times. This chain uses TRBV19 with TRBJ2-2; 8 bases agree with TRBD1. V shed 6 bases and J 2 bases; nucleotides not matched to a gene: 2. Germline V CDR1 and CDR2: LNHDA, SQIVND (reference sequence). The CDR3 consists of 14 residues. Written as DNA, the CDR3 is TGTGCCAGTAGGGACAGGGTTAACACCGGGGAGCTGTTTTTT. As protein: CASRDRVNTGELFF.

The J gene is TRBJ2-7, the V gene TRBV7-2; D gene unclear. V gave up 5 bases and J gave up 2 bases, with 13 bases separating them. Germline values: CDR1 SGHTA, CDR2 FQGNSA. This CDR3 has 14 residues. The CDR3 DNA reads TGTGCCAGCAGCCTAATCCCCCTCACCTACGAGCAGTACTTC. It codes for CASSLIPLTYEQYF.

V and J are TRBV7-6 and TRBJ2-7, with D perhaps matching TRBD1 (6 bases). Looked up from germline, CDR1 is SGHVS and CDR2 is FNYEAQ. Trimming left V 4 bases short and J 5 bases short, with 12 bases between. The CDR3 is 13 amino acids. Written as DNA, the CDR3 is TGTGCCAGCAGCTCGGGGACATCGAACGAGCAGTACTTC. This encodes CASSSGTSNEQYF.

The chain recombines TRBV29-1 with TRBJ2-5, with 8 bases identical to TRBD1. Germline CDR1 SQVTM, CDR2 ANQGSEA. J gave up 3 bases and V 7 bases, and 7 bases lay outside the gene matches. The CDR3 extends over 13 amino acids. This CDR3 is CSGEPGQEETQYF. The DNA for the CDR3 is TGCAGCGGGGAACCGGGACAGGAAGAGACCCAGTACTTC.

A single count supports this clone. The V and J genes are TRBV5-4 and TRBJ2-5, with 11 positions matching TRBD1. The CDR3 has 17 amino acids. Trimming cost V 0 bases and J 5 bases; bases outside gene matches: 9. CDR1 is SGHNT and CDR2 is YYREEE in the germline V gene (reference sequence). CDR3 sequence: CASSLDRLDRGQETQYF. CDR3 sequence (DNA): TGTGCCAGCAGCTTGGACAGATTGGACAGGGGGCAGGAGACCCAGTACTTC.

The CDR3 loop is CASKVLGVNYEQYF. CDR3 nucleotides: TGTGCCAGCAAGGTTCTCGGGGTTAACTACGAGCAGTACTTC. The V and J genes are TRBV6-6 and TRBJ2-7, with TRBD2 as a possible D gene (5 bases). The length of the CDR3 is 14 residues. Trimming removed 7 bases from V and 3 bases from J, with 16 bases in between. Germline CDR1 reads MNHNY; CDR2 reads SVGAGI (reference sequence).

The gene calls are TRBV29-1 and TRBJ2-1; 16 bases match TRBD2. The junction had 7 bases not matched to a gene; V was cut back by 4 bases and J by 7 bases. The CDR3 sequence is 16 residues long. The V gene's germline CDR1 is SQVTM and CDR2 ANQGSEA. The CDR3 sequence: CSVAGLAGGTGNEQFF. The DNA of the CDR3 is TGCAGCGTTGCGGGACTAGCGGGAGGGACGGGGAATGAGCAGTTCTTC.

The chain employs TRBV25-1 and TRBJ2-4; no clear D gene. V was trimmed by 3 bases and J by 0 bases, leaving 3 bases between them. CDR3 length equals 13 residues. Germline V lookup: CDR1 MGHDK, CDR2 SYGVNS. In DNA form, the CDR3 reads TGTGCCAGCAGTGACTTAGCCAAAAACATTCAGTACTTC. This encodes CASSDLAKNIQYF.

The chain couples TRBV9 to TRBJ2-2, with no clear D. The CDR3 loop spans 13 amino acids. Between the trimmed V and J ends, which lost 3 bases and 3 bases, there was a span of 6 bases. CDR1 is SGDLS and CDR2 is YYNGEE in the germline V gene. The CDR3 sequence is CASSEADTGELFF. CDR3 nucleotides: TGTGCCAGCAGCGAAGCTGACACCGGGGAGCTGTTTTTT.

This chain uses TRBV5-1 with TRBJ2-1, with 9 bases identical to TRBD2. CDR3 length: 19 amino acids. Germline assignment: CDR1 SGHRS and CDR2 YFSETQ. V was clipped by 3 bases and J by 4 bases; unmatched bases: 17. DNA for the CDR3: TGCGCCAGCAGCTCCCGTGTCCCGGGGTTTGGACTAGCGTACAATGAGCAGTTCTTC. Amino acid sequence: CASSSRVPGFGLAYNEQFF.

The chain recombines TRBV19 with TRBJ2-2; TRBD2 is a possible D gene (6 bases). This CDR3 has 15 amino acids. Germline CDR1 LNHDA, CDR2 SQIVND (reference sequence). Between the trimmed V and J ends, which lost 5 bases and 6 bases, there was a span of 16 bases. CDR3 DNA sequence: TGTGCCAGTAGTCACCGGGAGATTGGTTCCGGGGAGCTGTTTTTT. Amino acid sequence: CASSHREIGSGELFF. The full variable domain, rest sourced from reference TRBV19 and TRBJ2-2, is DGGITQSPKYLFRKEGQNVTLSCEQNLNHDAMYWYRQDPGQGLRLIYYSQIVNDFQKGDIAEGYSVSREKKESFPLTVTSAQKNPTAFYLCASSHREIGSGELFFGEGSRLTVL.

CDR3 nucleotides: TGTGCCAGCAGTTTCCCGGGACTACGCACAGATACGCAGTATTTT. Protein sequence: CASSFPGLRTDTQYF. The chain couples TRBV28 to TRBJ2-3, with 7 bases fitting TRBD2. Germline V CDR1 and CDR2: MDHEN, SYDVKM. The length of the CDR3 is 15 residues. The ends lost 3 bases at V and 1 base at J; junction bases unmatched: 4.